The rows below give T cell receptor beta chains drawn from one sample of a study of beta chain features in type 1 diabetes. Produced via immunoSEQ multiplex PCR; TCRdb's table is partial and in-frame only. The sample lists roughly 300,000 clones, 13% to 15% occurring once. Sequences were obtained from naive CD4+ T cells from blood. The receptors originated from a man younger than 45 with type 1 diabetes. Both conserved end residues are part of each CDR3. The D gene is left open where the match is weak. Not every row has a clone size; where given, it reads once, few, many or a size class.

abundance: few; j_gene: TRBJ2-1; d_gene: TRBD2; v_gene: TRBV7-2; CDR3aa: CASSTGLAGGYNEQFF; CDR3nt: TGTGCCAGCAGCACGGGACTAGCGGGAGGGTACAATGAGCAGTTCTTC
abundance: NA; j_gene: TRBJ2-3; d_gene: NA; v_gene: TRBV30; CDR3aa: CAWSAGQSTDTQYF; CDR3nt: TGTGCCTGGAGTGCCGGACAGAGCACAGATACGCAGTATTTT
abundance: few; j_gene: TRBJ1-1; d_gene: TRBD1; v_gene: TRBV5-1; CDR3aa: CASGTDRANTEAFF; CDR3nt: TGCGCCAGCGGAACGGACAGGGCGAACACTGAAGCTTTCTTT
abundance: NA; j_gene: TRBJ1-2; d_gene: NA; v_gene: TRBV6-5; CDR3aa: CASSTMTAFVYGYTF; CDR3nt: TGTGCCAGCAGCACTATGACAGCATTTGTCTATGGCTACACCTTC
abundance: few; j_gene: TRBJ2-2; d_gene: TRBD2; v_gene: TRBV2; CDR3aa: CASRKTSGNTGELFF; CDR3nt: TGTGCCAGCAGGAAAACTAGCGGCAACACCGGGGAGCTGTTTTTT
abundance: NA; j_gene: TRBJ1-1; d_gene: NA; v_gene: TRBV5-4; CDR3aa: CASSLGLGNTEAFF; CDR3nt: TGTGCCAGCAGCTTGGGACTTGGGAACACTGAAGCTTTCTTT
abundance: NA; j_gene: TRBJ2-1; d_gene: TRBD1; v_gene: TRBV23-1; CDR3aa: CASTGYRRQGFINEQFF; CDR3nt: TGCGCCAGCACGGGTTACCGGAGACAGGGTTTTATTAATGAGCAGTTCTTC
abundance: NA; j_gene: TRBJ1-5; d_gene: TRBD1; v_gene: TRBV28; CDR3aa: CASSPGQGNQPQHF; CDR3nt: TGTGCCAGCAGTCCCGGACAGGGGAATCAGCCCCAGCATTTT
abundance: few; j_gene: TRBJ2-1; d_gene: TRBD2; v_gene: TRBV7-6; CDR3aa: CASSSTSGRAENEQFF; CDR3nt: TGTGCCAGCAGTTCTACTAGCGGGAGGGCCGAGAATGAGCAGTTCTTC
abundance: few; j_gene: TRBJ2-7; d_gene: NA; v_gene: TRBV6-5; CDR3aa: CASSQQGYEQYF; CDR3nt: TGTGCCAGCAGTCAACAGGGATACGAGCAGTACTTC
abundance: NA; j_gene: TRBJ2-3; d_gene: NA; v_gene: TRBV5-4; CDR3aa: CASSSRQGSTDTQYF; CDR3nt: TGTGCCAGCAGCTCTCGGCAGGGTAGCACAGATACGCAGTATTTT
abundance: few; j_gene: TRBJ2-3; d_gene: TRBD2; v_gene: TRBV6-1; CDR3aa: CASSERVAGGTDTQYF; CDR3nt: TGTGCCAGCAGTGAAAGGGTAGCGGGAGGTACAGATACGCAGTATTTT
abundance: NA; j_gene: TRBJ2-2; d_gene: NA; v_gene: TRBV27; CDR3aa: CASSLATASNTGELFF; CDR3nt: TGTGCCAGCAGTTTGGCTACAGCTTCGAACACCGGGGAGCTGTTTTTT